This is a list of T cell receptor beta chains from one sample in a study of CD8 T cells in ankylosing spondylitis. TCRdb passed the 5' RACE reads through MiXCR, listing each CDR3 protein once. The sample carries about 540,000 distinct CDR3 sequences, roughly 12% recorded once. Material: blood, either unsorted or a sorted T cell fraction (not recorded which). These receptors all stem from a male donor with ankylosing spondylitis. CDR3s include the opening cysteine and the closing phenylalanine or tryptophan. Clone size is not always given. Where it is, it says once, few, many or a class for expanded clones.

abundance	v_gene	CDR3aa
few	TRBV28	CASSDRGLDEQFF
NA	TRBV6-5	CASSYSKTGSTGELFF
NA	TRBV12-5	CASAPRWLAGGNEQFF
few	TRBV4-1	CASSHDTYHEQFF
few	TRBV24-1	CATSDFGDSDNEQFF
NA	TRBV10-2	CASRGYGGSYNEQFF
NA	TRBV5-1	CASSFPLAGGPGEQFF
NA	TRBV19	CASSMVRGQKQPQHF
NA	TRBV10-3	CAISEVEGYQETQYF
many	TRBV6-1	CASGDREDSPLHF
once	TRBV20-1	CSASEDEQYF
many	TRBV5-6	CASRKSGQVYNEQFF
NA	TRBV20-1	CSASPVVYGYTF
many	TRBV29-1	CSVGISGSNEQFF
few	TRBV5-1	CASSLDTVNTGELFF
NA	TRBV7-6	CASSLDTNGEQFF
few	TRBV20-1	CSAGGGPVSYNEQFF
NA	TRBV14	CASSQVAGAEAFF
many	TRBV3-1	CASGFSGNTIYF
NA	TRBV3-1	CATSPLGAGYNEQFF
few	TRBV30	CAWSMENIQYF
few	TRBV24-1	CATGDRYNSPLHF
few	TRBV5-6	CASSWPSSAGGGEQFF
NA	TRBV10-1	CASSEVDRTEQFF
few	TRBV7-2	CASSMTGGYEQYF
NA	TRBV12-3/TRBV12-4	CASSLLRRGYNQPQHF
few	TRBV5-1	CASSLVTAAGNIQYF
NA	TRBV3-1	CASSQGQMIVNEKLFF
NA	TRBV12-3/TRBV12-4	CASRIPDRSTGELFF
NA	TRBV24-1	CATRGTDTSGANVLTF
many	TRBV12-3/TRBV12-4	CASSGRTGRTEAFF
few	TRBV5-1	CASSSEDRVDTQYF
NA	TRBV3-1	CASSQTQGQQHF
NA	TRBV20-1	CSASSILRSSYNEQFF
few	TRBV20-1	CSARDRGTTWHEQYF
many	TRBV6-6	CASSPGGIGYTF
few	TRBV20-1	CSAISRAAYEQYF